The T cell receptor (beta chain) described here comes from a study of CD4 T cell repertoires in COVID-19. Details on this clone: Its cognate antigen is unknown.

Sequencing was done directly on freshly isolated, uncultured memory T cells. Here immunoSEQ multiplex PCR was the method, and the copy in TCRdb shows in-frame clones only, minus some. Here the sample spans roughly 23,000 clones, over 75% being singletons. Whole-study results and caveats: Several top expanded SARS-CoV-2-reactive clonotypes were shared by two or three memory subsets. SARS-CoV and/or HKU1 spike cultures shared between about 6.5 and 27% of SARS-CoV-2 clonotypes.

The TCR was taken from a human donor who had COVID-19. The sequencing used central memory CD4+ T cells from blood, collected before the COVID-19 pandemic.

The CDR3 nucleotides are TGTGCCTGGAGAGGGACTAGCCTCGGGGAGCTGTTTTTT. Protein sequence: CAWRGTSLGELFF. The chain links TRBV30 to TRBJ2-2; 9 bases are shared with TRBD2. V shed 3 bases, J shed 7 bases, and the junction held 3 bases outside the gene matches. CDR1 is GTSNPN and CDR2 is SVGIG in the germline V gene (reference sequence). There are 13 residues in the CDR3.